One and the same sample provided the 22 T cell receptor beta chains below, sequenced in a study of T cell repertoires in cytomegalovirus infection. What these receptors recognize is not known. TCRdb used MiXCR to reprocess the reads, holding one entry per CDR3 protein. The sample consists of about 920,000 distinct CDR3 sequences, around 32% of them appearing once. Sequenced here: cultured CD8+ T cells from PBMCs, sampled from culture after CMV antigen stimulation. The receptors were gathered from a human donor in good health (CMV status not recorded). Some clones in this sample may be carry-over from other donors' samples.

The chain couples TRBV29-1 to TRBJ2-1; D not certain. Germline lookup yields CDR1 SQVTM and CDR2 ANQGSEA. V was clipped by 4 bases and J by 7 bases, with 11 bases between them. This CDR3 spans 12 amino acids. The CDR3 loop is CSVVGLSNEQFF. Written as DNA, the CDR3 is TGCAGCGTTGTAGGGCTCTCGAATGAGCAGTTCTTC.

The chain has TRBV19 and TRBJ1-4, with D unclear. The CDR3 length is 11 residues. Germline lookup yields CDR1 LNHDA and CDR2 SQIVND (reference sequence). CDR3 protein: CADATNEKLFF. The CDR3 bases are TGTGCTGACGCAACTAATGAAAAACTGTTTTTT.

This clonotype was counted once. The chain couples TRBV11-2 to TRBJ2-1; D gene uncertain. The CDR3 consists of 9 residues. The V end was cut by 7 bases, the J end by 12 bases, with 7 bases between. The germline V gene encodes CDR1 SGHAT and CDR2 FQNNGV. CDR3 amino acids: CASTPRQFF. The CDR3 DNA is TGTGCCAGCACCCCGCGGCAGTTCTTC.

About this clonotype itself: This may be a read error: a much more frequent sequence differs by one nucleotide. J is TRBJ2-7 and V is TRBV7-6; D assignment may be TRBD1 or TRBD2 (5 bases each). V lost 1 base to trimming and J lost 3 bases, with 13 bases between them. CDR3 length: 15 residues. CDR1 and CDR2 from the germline V gene are SGHVS and FNYEAQ. CDR3 sequence (DNA): TGTGCCAGCAGCTTAGTCCCGGGACCTAACTACGAGCAGTACTTC. It is translated as CASSLVPGPNYEQYF.

The rearrangement links TRBV27 to TRBJ1-4; the D gene is possibly TRBD1 (5 bases). CDR3 length equals 14 residues. Per germline, CDR1 MNHEY and CDR2 SMNVEV (reference sequence). Trimming stripped 5 bases from V and 1 base from J, with 8 bases between. Written as DNA, the CDR3 is TGTGCCAGCAGTCCGAGGGGAACTAATGAAAAACTGTTTTTT. This sequence encodes CASSPRGTNEKLFF.

The chain combines TRBV5-4 with TRBJ1-1; D is ambiguous. Germline assignment: CDR1 SGHNT and CDR2 YYREEE (reference sequence). This CDR3 is 13 amino acids long. The V end was cut by 2 bases, the J end by 6 bases, with 11 bases between. The CDR3: CASSLGLAAEAFF. The CDR3 DNA follows: TGTGCCAGCAGCTTAGGCCTGGCCGCTGAAGCTTTCTTT.

Of note for this clonotype: Possible read error: a much larger clone is one base away. DNA of the CDR3: TGTGCCAGCTCACCACATACAGGGAAAAACATTCAGTTCTTC. Translation: CASSPHTGKNIQFF. J is TRBJ2-4 and V is TRBV18, with a possible D match to TRBD1 (6 bases). The J call may not be correct, given that the DNA end is closer to TRBJ2-1. The CDR3 has 14 residues. Germline-derived CDR1 and CDR2 are KGHSH and LQKENI.

This clonotype was counted at least ten times. The chain has TRBV7-6 and TRBJ1-4; D ambiguous. V was trimmed by 1 base and J by 7 bases, leaving 19 bases between them. The germline V gene encodes CDR1 SGHVS and CDR2 FNYEAQ. The CDR3 extends over 17 amino acids. The CDR3 sequence: CASSLENAQVVGEKLFF. The DNA for the CDR3 is TGTGCCAGCAGCTTAGAGAACGCCCAGGTCGTGGGTGAAAAACTGTTTTTT.

CDR3 DNA: TGTGCCAGCAGTTACTTTGCTTTCAGCTCCTACAATGAGCAGTTCTTC. As protein: CASSYFAFSSYNEQFF. The chain recombines TRBV6-2 or TRBV6-3 with TRBJ2-1; D is undetermined. V shed 1 base and J shed 0 bases, with 10 bases lying between them. This CDR3 comprises 16 residues. Germline CDR1 and CDR2: MNHEY and SVGEGT.

This clonotype has just a few counts. The chain joins TRBV7-9 to TRBJ2-3; D is unresolved. The CDR3 sequence is 15 residues long. CDR1 SEHNR and CDR2 FQNEAQ come from the germline V gene (reference sequence). V lost 5 bases and J 2 bases, leaving 14 bases between the germline ends. CDR3 sequence: CASSRILTPTDTQYF. The CDR3 region has the DNA TGTGCCAGCAGCCGTATCCTAACCCCCACAGATACGCAGTATTTT.

J is TRBJ1-3 and V is TRBV11-2; D unclear. The CDR3 is made up of 14 amino acids. Germline CDR1 is SGHAT and CDR2 is FQNNGV. V lost 0 bases and J 2 bases, leaving 5 bases between the germline ends. CDR3 protein: CASSLEPPGNTIYF. The CDR3 DNA follows: TGTGCCAGCAGCTTAGAACCGCCTGGAAACACCATATATTTT.

This chain links TRBV10-3 with TRBJ2-2; D is perhaps TRBD2 (6 bases). Germline V gives CDR1 ENHRY, CDR2 SYGVKD. V gave up 11 bases and J gave up 5 bases, with 18 bases separating them. The CDR3 has 14 residues. DNA for the CDR3: TGTGCCCTCGGGTCGGAGGGACTTACCGGGGAGCTGTTTTTT. Its translation is CALGSEGLTGELFF.

This clonotype has a handful of counts. The chain combines TRBV6-5 with TRBJ1-6, with a weak D call TRBD1 (5 bases). Germline V gene sequence: CDR1 MNHEY, CDR2 SVGAGI. V was cut by 2 bases and J by 2 bases, with 7 bases left in between. There are 15 residues in the CDR3. For the CDR3, the DNA is TGTGCCAGCAGTTACGAGGACACCTATAATTCACCCCTCCACTTT. Amino acid sequence: CASSYEDTYNSPLHF.

The table lists this clonotype with a few counts. The chain carries TRBV27 and TRBJ2-2; TRBD2 matches 7 bases. Germline CDR1 reads MNHEY; CDR2 reads SMNVEV (reference sequence). The ends lost 1 base at V and 1 base at J; junction bases unmatched: 0. This CDR3 has 15 amino acids. In DNA, the CDR3 is TGTGCCAGCAGTTTATGGGGGGGGAACACCGGGGAGCTGTTTTTT. Translation: CASSLWGGNTGELFF.

This clonotype was observed a handful of times. The chain recombines TRBV5-6 with TRBJ2-1; 10 nucleotides line up with TRBD2. Germline trimming cut 3 bases from V and 3 bases from J; bases unmatched to any gene: 15. CDR1 is SGHDT and CDR2 is YYEEEE in the germline V gene. The CDR3 contains 19 residues. The CDR3 loop reads CASSWPQKLLAGFYNEQFF. The CDR3 bases are TGTGCCAGCAGCTGGCCGCAGAAGCTACTAGCGGGGTTCTACAATGAGCAGTTCTTC.

The table lists this clonotype with a few counts. The genes are TRBV10-3 and TRBJ1-2, with 9 bases fitting TRBD1. V trimming: 10 bases; J trimming: 6 bases; junction bases outside the gene matches: 12. CDR1 and CDR2 (germline): ENHRY, SYGVKD. The CDR3 sequence is 14 residues long. The CDR3 is CATLEDRGKHGYTF. CDR3 sequence (DNA): TGTGCCACCCTCGAGGACAGGGGTAAACATGGCTACACCTTC.

This clonotype was seen a few times. The chain uses TRBV7-9 and TRBJ2-2; D unresolved. CDR3 size: 15 residues. With 4 bases removed from V and 1 base from J, the gap between germline ends came to 10 bases. Germline V gene lookup returns CDR1 SEHNR and CDR2 FQNEAQ (reference sequence). CDR3 in amino acids: CASSSPLRNTGELFF. The CDR3 DNA reads TGTGCCAGCAGCTCCCCTCTACGGAACACCGGGGAGCTGTTTTTT.

This clonotype has at least ten counts. V is TRBV12-3 or TRBV12-4 and J is TRBJ2-2; D is perhaps TRBD1 (6 bases). Between the trimmed V and J ends, which lost 3 bases and 5 bases, there was a span of 13 bases. This CDR3 has 15 residues. CDR3 amino acids: CASSLVGGRTGELFF. DNA for the CDR3: TGTGCCAGCAGTTTGGTAGGGGGTAGGACCGGGGAGCTGTTTTTT.

This chain links TRBV6-2 or TRBV6-3 with TRBJ1-2, with D possibly TRBD1 on 6 matching bases. CDR1 and CDR2 from the germline V gene are MNHEY and SVGEGT. Trimming stripped 4 bases from V and 5 bases from J, with 20 bases between. The length of the CDR3 is 16 residues. This chain's CDR3 is CASSSRQDLKWYGYTF. The CDR3 nucleotides are TGTGCCAGCAGTTCACGACAGGACCTAAAGTGGTATGGCTACACCTTC.

This clonotype was seen just once. This CDR3 is CASTSPTIRDRSRNTEAFF. In DNA, the CDR3 is TGTGCCAGCACCTCACCGACGATCCGGGACAGGAGTCGGAACACTGAAGCTTTCTTT. This chain uses TRBV7-9 with TRBJ1-1, with 8 positions matching TRBD1. The CDR3 consists of 19 residues. V shed 7 bases and J 1 base; nucleotides not matched to a gene: 20. The V gene's germline CDR1 is SEHNR and CDR2 FQNEAQ (reference sequence). Based on the CDR3 plus reference TRBV7-9 and TRBJ1-1, the full variable domain is DTGVSQNPRHKITKRGQNVTFRCDPISEHNRLYWYRQTLGQGPEFLTYFQNEAQLEKSRLLSDRFSAERPKGSFSTLEIQRTEQGDSAMYLCASTSPTIRDRSRNTEAFFGQGTRLTVV.

J is TRBJ2-5 and V is TRBV5-4, with TRBD1 as a possible D gene (6 bases). In germline, CDR1 is SGHNT, CDR2 YYREEE (reference sequence). Trimming removed 4 bases from V and 4 bases from J, with 11 bases in between. This CDR3 is 13 amino acids long. For the CDR3, the DNA is TGTGCCAGCAGCACCTCCAGGGGAGAGACCCAGTACTTC. Its protein product is CASSTSRGETQYF.

There are many counts of this clonotype. The V gene is TRBV5-4, the J gene TRBJ2-3, with TRBD1 identical over 10 bases. CDR1 and CDR2 from the germline V gene are SGHNT and YYREEE (reference sequence). The CDR3 runs 15 residues. Trimming took 4 bases from V and 2 from J; bases not matched to a gene: 4. CDR3 nucleotides: TGTGCCAGCAGCCTGGACAGGGGGTTCACAGATACGCAGTATTTT. It encodes CASSLDRGFTDTQYF.